These 5 T cell receptor beta chains share one sample of origin, sequenced in a study of OX40 agonist ivuxolimab in advanced cancers. The assay was immunoSEQ multiplex PCR, and TCRdb's table has in-frame clones only and misses some. The sample has roughly 41,000 clones, approximately 86% seen once. The sample consisted of CD4+ or CD8+ T cells sorted from blood, taken in a trial of the OX40 agonist ivuxolimab. The receptors come from an adult with an advanced solid tumor such as melanoma, head and neck, liver or kidney cancer.

The chain has TRBV6-1 and TRBJ2-2, with TRBD1 matching over 11 bases. J was trimmed by 6 bases and V by 4 bases; bases with no gene match: 10. This CDR3 has 17 residues. The V gene's germline CDR1 is MNHNS and CDR2 SASEGT. The CDR3 here is CASSGRTGGGKAGELFF. CDR3 DNA sequence: TGTGCCAGCAGTGGCCGGACAGGGGGCGGTAAGGCCGGGGAGCTGTTTTTT.

The J gene is TRBJ2-7, the V gene TRBV19, with TRBD2 matching 7 bases. The CDR3 has 17 amino acids. CDR1 is LNHDA and CDR2 is SQIVND in the germline V gene (reference sequence). The J segment lost 2 bases and the V segment lost 1 base, leaving 11 bases of the junction unmatched. The CDR3 nucleotides are TGTGCCAGTAGTATAGGCCCCCCAGCGGGAATCACCTACGAGCAGTACTTC. This encodes CASSIGPPAGITYEQYF. Supplemented by reference TRBV19 and TRBJ2-7, the full variable domain reads DGGITQSPKYLFRKEGQNVTLSCEQNLNHDAMYWYRQDPGQGLRLIYYSQIVNDFQKGDIAEGYSVSREKKESFPLTVTSAQKNPTAFYLCASSIGPPAGITYEQYFGPGTRLTVT.

The rearrangement joins TRBV6-1 to TRBJ2-6; D uncertain. This CDR3 has 14 amino acids. V shed 6 bases and J shed 0 bases, with 6 bases lying between them. The germline V gene encodes CDR1 MNHNS and CDR2 SASEGT. CDR3 nucleotide sequence: TGTGCCAGCAGGGGTCCCTCTGGGGCCAACGTCCTGACTTTC. This translates into CASRGPSGANVLTF.

The gene calls are TRBV6-1 and TRBJ2-1; 9 bases fit TRBD2. This CDR3 spans 15 amino acids. Germline CDR1 reads MNHNS; CDR2 reads SASEGT. V lost 5 bases and J lost 5; bases outside the gene matches: 7. The CDR3 reads CASSWTSAIHNEQFF. The DNA for the CDR3 is TGTGCCAGCAGTTGGACTAGCGCAATCCACAATGAGCAGTTCTTC.

The chain uses TRBV27 and TRBJ2-1; TRBD2 matches at 13 bases. The CDR3 length is 16 residues. V lost 4 bases and J lost 7; bases outside the gene matches: 7. Germline V gives CDR1 MNHEY, CDR2 SMNVEV (reference sequence). The CDR3 reads CASSSRTSGSQNEQFF. In DNA form, the CDR3 reads TGTGCCAGCAGTTCTCGGACTAGCGGGAGTCAAAATGAGCAGTTCTTC.